A selection of T cell receptor beta chains follows, all from one sample in a study of T cell changes during pregnancy in multiple sclerosis. Data came from immunoSEQ multiplex PCR; TCRdb stores just in-frame clones and leaves some out. Of tens of thousands of clones in the sample, around nine tenths were seen once. The starting material was CD4+ T cells from peripheral blood mononuclear cells, obtained in the third trimester of pregnancy. These receptors all stem from a female donor in good health, enrolled as a control in a pregnancy study. The CDR3 runs from the conserved cysteine through the conserved F or W. Clone size appears in some rows only: once, few, many, or a class for an expanded clone.

>TRBV5-1|TRBJ2-3|-
CASSFGSVSGTGSTDTQYF
>TRBV19|TRBJ1-1|once
CASSNLGYRAVNTEAFF
>TRBV7-9|TRBJ2-7|-
CASSDGQGSSYEQYF
>TRBV10-2|TRBJ1-6|few
CASRTTGSDNSPLHF
>TRBV6-6|TRBJ1-2|-
CASSYSPANYGYTF
>TRBV5-1|TRBJ2-7|-
CASSPREGDRYEQYF
>TRBV11-2|TRBJ1-3|-
CASSPTTSGNTIYF
>TRBV9|TRBJ1-3|-
CASSVGYLRGSSGNTIYF
>TRBV7-8|TRBJ2-5|-
CASSLAGYSQGETQYF
>TRBV5-6|TRBJ2-7|-
CASSLPGRAYEQYF
>TRBV5-1|TRBJ2-3|-
CASSSLSGGATDTQYF
>TRBV7-3|TRBJ2-2|-
CASSLISGNTGELFF
>TRBV27|TRBJ1-6|once
CASTPDRGQNSPLHF
>TRBV5-1|TRBJ1-2|-
CASSLGGGGYTF
>TRBV6-6|TRBJ2-7|-
CASTEQGIHEQYF
>TRBV6-1|TRBJ2-3|-
CASNRDRGTDTQYF
>TRBV12-5|TRBJ1-1|-
CASGTTGVNTEAFF
>TRBV2|TRBJ2-4|-
CATQSRVLAKNIQYF
>TRBV30|TRBJ1-2|-
CAWSVGQTYGYTF
>TRBV11-2|TRBJ1-2|-
CASSFPKGTGGLGYTF
>TRBV27|TRBJ1-1|-
CASSISRQSGTEAFF
>TRBV19|TRBJ1-4|once
CASSIASNEKLFF
>TRBV4-1|TRBJ2-2|-
CASSQGGSGRATGELFF
>TRBV7-2|TRBJ1-3|-
CASSPEQASAGNTIYF
>TRBV9|TRBJ2-7|-
CASSVSGTDTYEQYF
>TRBV5-5|TRBJ2-3|-
CASSLRISGVTDTQYF
>TRBV30|TRBJ2-2|-
CAWRTDYTGELFF
>TRBV9|TRBJ2-7|-
CASSVSGAYEQYF
>TRBV10-3|TRBJ2-1|-
CAIKGGQGPYNEQFF
>TRBV14|TRBJ1-5|-
CASSPHGSNQPQHF
>TRBV5-1|TRBJ2-5|-
CASSPPRGGQETQYF
>TRBV10-2|TRBJ2-3|-
CASSVVGGTSSTDTQYF
>TRBV2|TRBJ1-1|-
CASMSGRWAFF
>TRBV5-4|TRBJ1-6|-
CASSIDRNSPLHF
>TRBV7-2|TRBJ2-3|-
CASSPRGAPDTQYF
>TRBV9|TRBJ2-4|-
CASSVRGSTGMDIQYF
>TRBV9|TRBJ2-1|-
CASSPGRGTYNEQFF
>TRBV7-3|TRBJ2-2|-
CASSLRRDGELFF
>TRBV5-8|TRBJ1-5|-
CASSGGAGDQPQHF
>TRBV10-3|TRBJ1-6|-
CAISEGQGGSSPLHF
>TRBV2|TRBJ2-2|-
CATQREANTGELFF
>TRBV6-5|TRBJ1-4|-
CASSRGSTNEKLFF
>TRBV30|TRBJ2-7|-
CAWSIRYEQYF
>TRBV2|TRBJ2-7|-
CASRPRTGGYEQYF
>TRBV2|TRBJ2-2|-
CASSIDRPAGTGELFF